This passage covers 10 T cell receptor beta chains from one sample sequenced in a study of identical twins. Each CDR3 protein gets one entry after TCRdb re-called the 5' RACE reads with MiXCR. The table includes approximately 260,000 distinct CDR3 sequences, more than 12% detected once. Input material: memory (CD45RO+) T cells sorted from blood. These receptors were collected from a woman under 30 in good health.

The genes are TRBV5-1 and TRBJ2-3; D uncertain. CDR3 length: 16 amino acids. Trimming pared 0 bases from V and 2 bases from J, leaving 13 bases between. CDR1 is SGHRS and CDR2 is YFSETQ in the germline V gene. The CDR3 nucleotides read TGCGCCAGCAGCTTGGATTCCGGGTACTCCACAGATACGCAGTATTTT. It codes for CASSLDSGYSTDTQYF.

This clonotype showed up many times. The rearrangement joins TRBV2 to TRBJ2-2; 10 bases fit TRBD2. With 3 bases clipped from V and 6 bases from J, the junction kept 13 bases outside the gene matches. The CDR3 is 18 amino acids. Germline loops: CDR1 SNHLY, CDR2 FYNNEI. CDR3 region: CASSESLAGASGAGELFF. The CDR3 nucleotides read TGTGCCAGCAGTGAGTCTCTAGCGGGAGCGTCAGGCGCCGGGGAGCTGTTTTTT. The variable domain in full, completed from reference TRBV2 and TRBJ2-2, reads EPEVTQTPSHQVTQMGQEVILRCVPISNHLYFYWYRQILGQKVEFLVSFYNNEISEKSEIFDDQFSVERPDGSNFTLKIRSTKLEDSAMYFCASSESLAGASGAGELFFGEGSRLTVL.

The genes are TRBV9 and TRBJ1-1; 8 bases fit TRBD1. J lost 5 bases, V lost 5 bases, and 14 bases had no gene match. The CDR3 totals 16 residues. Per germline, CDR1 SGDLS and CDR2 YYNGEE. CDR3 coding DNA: TGTGCCAGCAGACAGACAGGGGCCGCGGTAGGGACTGAAGCTTTCTTT. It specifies CASRQTGAAVGTEAFF.

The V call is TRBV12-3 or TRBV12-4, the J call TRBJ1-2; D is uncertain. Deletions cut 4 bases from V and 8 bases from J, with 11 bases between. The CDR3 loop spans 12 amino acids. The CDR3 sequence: CASSSWAGGYTF. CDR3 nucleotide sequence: TGTGCCAGCAGTTCCTGGGCGGGAGGCTACACCTTC.

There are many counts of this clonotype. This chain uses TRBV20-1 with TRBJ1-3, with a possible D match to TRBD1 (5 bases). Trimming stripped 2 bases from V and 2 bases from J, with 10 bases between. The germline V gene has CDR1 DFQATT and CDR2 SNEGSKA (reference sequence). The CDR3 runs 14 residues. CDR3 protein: CSARMGGAGNTIYF. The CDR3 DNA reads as TGCAGTGCTAGAATGGGGGGAGCTGGAAACACCATATATTTT.

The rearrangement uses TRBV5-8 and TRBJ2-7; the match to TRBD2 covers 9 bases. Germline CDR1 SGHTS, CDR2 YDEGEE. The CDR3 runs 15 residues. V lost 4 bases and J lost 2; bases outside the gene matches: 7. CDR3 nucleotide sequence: TGTGCCAGCAGCGCGGGGACTAGCAGAACCTACGAGCAGTACTTC. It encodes CASSAGTSRTYEQYF.

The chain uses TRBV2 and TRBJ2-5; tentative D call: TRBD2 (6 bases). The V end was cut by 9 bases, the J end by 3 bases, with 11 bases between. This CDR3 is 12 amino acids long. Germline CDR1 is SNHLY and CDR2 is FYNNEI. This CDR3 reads CARSPGEETQYF. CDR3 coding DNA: TGTGCCAGGAGCCCGGGAGAAGAGACCCAGTACTTC.

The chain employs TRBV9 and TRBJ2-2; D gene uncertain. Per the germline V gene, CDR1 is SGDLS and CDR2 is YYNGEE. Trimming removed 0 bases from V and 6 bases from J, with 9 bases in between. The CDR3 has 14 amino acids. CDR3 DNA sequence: TGTGCCAGCAGCGTAGGGGTTTTCTCCGGGGAGCTGTTTTTT. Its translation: CASSVGVFSGELFF. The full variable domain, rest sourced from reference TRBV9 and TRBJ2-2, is DSGVTQTPKHLITATGQRVTLRCSPRSGDLSVYWYQQSLDQGLQFLIQYYNGEERAKGNILERFSAQQFPDLHSELNLSSLELGDSALYFCASSVGVFSGELFFGEGSRLTVL.

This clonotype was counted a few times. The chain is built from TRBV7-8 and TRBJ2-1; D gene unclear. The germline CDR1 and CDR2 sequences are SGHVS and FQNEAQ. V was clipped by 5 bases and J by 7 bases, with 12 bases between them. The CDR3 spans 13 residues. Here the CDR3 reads CASSPQIGNEQFF. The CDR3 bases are TGTGCCAGCAGCCCCCAAATCGGGAATGAGCAGTTCTTC.

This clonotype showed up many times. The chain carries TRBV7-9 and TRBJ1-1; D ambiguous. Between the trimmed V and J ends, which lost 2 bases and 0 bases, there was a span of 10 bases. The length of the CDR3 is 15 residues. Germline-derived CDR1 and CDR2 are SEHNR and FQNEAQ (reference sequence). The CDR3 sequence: CASSLRKGLNTEAFF. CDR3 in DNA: TGTGCCAGCAGCTTAAGGAAGGGTCTGAACACTGAAGCTTTCTTT.